This TCR beta chain was found in a study of T cells in narcolepsy. Study findings and constraints: Autoreactive HCRT-specific and TRIB2-specific clonotypes were marked in same-patient CSF-versus-blood CD4+ comparisons.

The germline V and J ends were trimmed by 0 bases and 5 bases, with 10 bases remaining between them. This CDR3 is 14 amino acids long. Germline CDR1 and CDR2: SGHTA and FQGTGA. Profiling relied on immunoSEQ multiplex PCR, and the TCRdb table lists in-frame clones only, not all of them. The top ten hold 2.6% of the sample, which has tens of thousands of clones, 80% to 85% seen once. Comments on this clone: The antigen is undetermined.

The TCR sequence derives from a human donor with narcolepsy. Sequencing was done on a sample of CD45RA- memory CD4+ T cells from PBMCs. The chain carries TRBV7-3 and TRBJ1-1; no definite D call. In DNA, the CDR3 is TGTGCCAGCAGCTTAACGGCGACTCTAACTGAAGCTTTCTTT. This gives the protein CASSLTATLTEAFF.